A selection of T cell receptor beta chains follows, all from one sample in a study of blood T cell repertoires in COVID-19. TCRdb keeps only in-frame clones here, not all; method: immunoSEQ multiplex PCR. The sample comprises a few hundred thousand clones, nearly 90% of which are singletons, and 1.5% to 2% rests with the top ten. The material sequenced was PBMCs or T cells enriched from blood (not recorded which). Source of these receptors: a young woman who had recovered from COVID-19. CDR3s include the opening cysteine and the closing phenylalanine or tryptophan. The D gene is left open where the match is weak. Size tells how often a clone was seen (once, few, many) or the class of an expanded clone, and some rows leave it out.

TGTGCCACCGAAGAGCAGGGGCGGCATAGCACAGATACGCAGTATTTT,CATEEQGRHSTDTQYF,.,TRBJ2-3,TRBV13,.
TGTGCCAGCAGTCCATCGGGACAGGGGATAAGTCAGCCCCAGCATTTT,CASSPSGQGISQPQHF,.,TRBJ1-5,TRBV28,TRBD1
TGTGCCAGCCGCTGGACTAGCGGTTACGAGCAGTACTTC,CASRWTSGYEQYF,.,TRBJ2-7,TRBV28,TRBD2
TGTGCCAGCAGTACGACAGGGGGGTGGGAAAAACTGTTTTTT,CASSTTGGWEKLFF,.,TRBJ1-4,TRBV6-5,TRBD1
TGTGCCATCAGTGACTACGACAGCCAGACCTATGGCTACACCTTC,CAISDYDSQTYGYTF,.,TRBJ1-2,TRBV10-3,.
TGTGCCAGCAGCCATCCCGCCGGGACAGGTGCCCGACCAACTAATGAAAAACTGTTTTTT,CASSHPAGTGARPTNEKLFF,few,TRBJ1-4,TRBV4-2,TRBD1
TGTGCCACCAGTGATCCCTTTCGGGAGGGATACAATGAGCAGTTCTTC,CATSDPFREGYNEQFF,.,TRBJ2-1,TRBV24-1,TRBD2
TGTGCCAGCAGTTTAACCCTAGGTGGCTACACCTTC,CASSLTLGGYTF,.,TRBJ1-2,TRBV12-3/TRBV12-4,.
TGTGCCAGCAGCGTAGACCTAGCTGCAGATACGCAGTATTTT,CASSVDLAADTQYF,.,TRBJ2-3,TRBV9,.
TGTGCCAGCAGTGACCTCGACAGCTACGAGCAGTACTTC,CASSDLDSYEQYF,.,TRBJ2-7,TRBV25-1,.
TGTGCCAGCAGTCTCTCCGGGGATCGGGACGAGCAGTACTTC,CASSLSGDRDEQYF,.,TRBJ2-7,TRBV6-4,.
TGTGCCAGCAGCGTTGACGGGGGGGGCTTTTACGAGCAGTACTTC,CASSVDGGGFYEQYF,.,TRBJ2-7,TRBV7-2,TRBD2
TGCGCCAGCAGCCAAGCAAGAGATTCTGGAAACACCATATATTTT,CASSQARDSGNTIYF,.,TRBJ1-3,TRBV4-3,.
TGTGCCAGCAGTAGGGGGACAGGGTGGGGCTACACCTTC,CASSRGTGWGYTF,.,TRBJ1-2,TRBV6-5,TRBD1
TGCAGTGCCCTACAGGGGTATGGCTACACCTTC,CSALQGYGYTF,.,TRBJ1-2,TRBV20-1,TRBD1
TGTGCCAGTAGTAACCGGGACAGGGAAGAGACCCAGTACTTC,CASSNRDREETQYF,.,TRBJ2-5,TRBV19,TRBD1
TGCAGTGCTAGTTTTGGTGGGACAGGGGATTCAGACTCACCCCTCCACTTT,CSASFGGTGDSDSPLHF,.,TRBJ1-6,TRBV20-1,TRBD1
TGTGCCACCAGCAGTCAGATCCACTACGAGCAGTACTTC,CATSSQIHYEQYF,.,TRBJ2-7,TRBV15,.
TGTGCCAGCAGTCGAAGGGGTCAGAGCACAGATACGCAGTATTTT,CASSRRGQSTDTQYF,.,TRBJ2-3,TRBV28,.
TGTGCCAGCAGCTACAGGGGAGCCTATAATTCACCCCTCCACTTT,CASSYRGAYNSPLHF,.,TRBJ1-6,TRBV11-2,TRBD1
TGTGCCACCAGCCAGCAGGGGGCCCTAGGAACAGATACGCAGTATTTT,CATSQQGALGTDTQYF,.,TRBJ2-3,TRBV24-1,TRBD1
TGTGCCAGTAGTATCGTACAGGATGGCTACACCTTC,CASSIVQDGYTF,.,TRBJ1-2,TRBV19,.
TGTGCCAGCAGTTTGGGCCTAGCGGGCAGCTACGAGCAGTACTTC,CASSLGLAGSYEQYF,.,TRBJ2-7,TRBV28,TRBD2
TGTGCCAGCAGTTTATATCTTTTCACCGGGGAGCTGTTTTTT,CASSLYLFTGELFF,.,TRBJ2-2,TRBV27,.
TGTGCCAGCAGTTCACGACCGGGACAGCGTAATGAAAAACTGTTTTTT,CASSSRPGQRNEKLFF,.,TRBJ1-4,TRBV27,TRBD1
TGCGCCAGCAGCTTTATGGGTAGCGGGGCCGGAAGCTCCTACGAGCAGTACTTC,CASSFMGSGAGSSYEQYF,.,TRBJ2-7,TRBV5-1,TRBD2
TGTGCCAGCAGTGCTGGTGAGGTGGAGACCCAGTACTTC,CASSAGEVETQYF,.,TRBJ2-5,TRBV2,.
TGTGCCAGCAGTTCCCCTACCAACACTGAAGCTTTCTTT,CASSSPTNTEAFF,.,TRBJ1-1,TRBV28,.
TGTGCCAGCAGTCTTAACACTGAAGCTTTCTTT,CASSLNTEAFF,once,TRBJ1-1,TRBV7-9,.
TGTGCCAGCAGCTTACTAGCGGGAGTGAGGCAAGAGACCCAGTACTTC,CASSLLAGVRQETQYF,.,TRBJ2-5,TRBV7-9,TRBD2
TGTGCCAGCAGCCATAGGACAGGGACGGGGGAGCAGTACTTC,CASSHRTGTGEQYF,once,TRBJ2-7,TRBV7-9,TRBD1
TGTGCCAGCTCACCACGCGACAGCCTGCCAGGTTATGGCTACACCTTC,CASSPRDSLPGYGYTF,.,TRBJ1-2,TRBV18,.
TGTGCCAGCAGCCAAGCTCGGGGGAGCCTTGGCTACACCTTC,CASSQARGSLGYTF,.,TRBJ1-2,TRBV14,.
TGTGCCAGCAGTTTTAGCGGGGGCTCCGTCAATGAGCAGTTCTTC,CASSFSGGSVNEQFF,once,TRBJ2-1,TRBV6-6,TRBD2
TGCGCCAGCAGCCAAGATAGGCGGACAGCACCAGGAGGTGAGCAGTTCTTC,CASSQDRRTAPGGEQFF,.,TRBJ2-1,TRBV4-1,.
TGTGCCAGCAGACTGTACAATGAGCAGTTCTTC,CASRLYNEQFF,.,TRBJ2-1,TRBV12-3/TRBV12-4,.
TGCGCCAGCAGCCACGGACTAGCGGGAGGATTCACCGGGGAGCTGTTTTTT,CASSHGLAGGFTGELFF,.,TRBJ2-2,TRBV5-1,TRBD2
TGTGCCAGCAGTTACCAGGGGAGTCCCAATCAGCCCCAGCATTTT,CASSYQGSPNQPQHF,.,TRBJ1-5,TRBV27,.
TGTGCCAGCAGCGTAGTACTAAACACCGGGGAGCTGTTTTTT,CASSVVLNTGELFF,.,TRBJ2-2,TRBV9,.
TGTGCCAGCTCACGAGGAGGAGGGGCGAAGAACACTGAAGCTTTCTTT,CASSRGGGAKNTEAFF,once,TRBJ1-1,TRBV18,.
TGTGCCAGCAGTTTACGCGCGGGACGCATCCTCTCCTACGAGCAGTACTTC,CASSLRAGRILSYEQYF,.,TRBJ2-7,TRBV28,.
TGTGCCAGCAGCTTAGGACTGAACGAGCAGTACTTC,CASSLGLNEQYF,.,TRBJ2-7,TRBV7-8,.